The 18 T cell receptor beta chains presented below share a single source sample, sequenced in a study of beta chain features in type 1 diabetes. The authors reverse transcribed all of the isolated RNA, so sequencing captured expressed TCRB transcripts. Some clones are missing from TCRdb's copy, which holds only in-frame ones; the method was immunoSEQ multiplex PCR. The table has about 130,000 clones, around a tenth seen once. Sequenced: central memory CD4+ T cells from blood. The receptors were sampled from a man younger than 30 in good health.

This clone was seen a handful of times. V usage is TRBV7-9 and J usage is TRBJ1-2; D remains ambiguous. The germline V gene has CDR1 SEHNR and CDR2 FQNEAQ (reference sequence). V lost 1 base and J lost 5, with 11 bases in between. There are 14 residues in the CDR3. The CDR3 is CASSLDTYAYGYTF. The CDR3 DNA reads TGTGCCAGCAGCTTAGACACGTACGCTTATGGCTACACCTTC.

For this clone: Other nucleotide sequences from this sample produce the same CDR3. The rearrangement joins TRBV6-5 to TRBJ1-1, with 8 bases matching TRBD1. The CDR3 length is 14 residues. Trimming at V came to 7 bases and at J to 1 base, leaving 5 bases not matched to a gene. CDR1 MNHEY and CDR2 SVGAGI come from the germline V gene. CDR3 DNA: TGTGCCAGCAAAAAGCAGGGGGCGAACACTGAAGCTTTCTTT. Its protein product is CASKKQGANTEAFF.

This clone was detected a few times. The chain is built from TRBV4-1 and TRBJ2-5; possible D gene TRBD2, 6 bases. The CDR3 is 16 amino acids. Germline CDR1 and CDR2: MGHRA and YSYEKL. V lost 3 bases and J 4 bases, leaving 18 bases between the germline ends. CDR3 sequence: CASSQGPGGAGETQYF. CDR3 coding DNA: TGCGCCAGCAGCCAGGGCCCCGGGGGTGCCGGAGAGACCCAGTACTTC.

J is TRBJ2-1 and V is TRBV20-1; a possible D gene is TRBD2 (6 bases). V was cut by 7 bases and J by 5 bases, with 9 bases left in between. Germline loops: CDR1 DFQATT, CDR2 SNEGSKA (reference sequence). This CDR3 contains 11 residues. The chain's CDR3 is CSVTSNNEQFF. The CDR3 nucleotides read TGCAGTGTAACTAGCAACAATGAGCAGTTCTTC.

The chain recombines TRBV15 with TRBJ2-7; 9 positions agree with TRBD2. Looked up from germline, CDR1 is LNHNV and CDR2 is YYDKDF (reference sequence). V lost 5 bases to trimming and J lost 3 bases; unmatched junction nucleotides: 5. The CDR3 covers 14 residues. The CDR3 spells CATSQAGGLYEQYF. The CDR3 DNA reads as TGTGCCACCAGCCAAGCGGGGGGCCTCTACGAGCAGTACTTC.

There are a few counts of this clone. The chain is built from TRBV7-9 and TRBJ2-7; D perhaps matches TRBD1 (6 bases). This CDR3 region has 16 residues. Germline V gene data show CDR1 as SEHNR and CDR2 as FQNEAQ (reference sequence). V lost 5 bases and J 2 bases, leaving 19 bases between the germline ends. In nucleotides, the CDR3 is TGTGCCAGCAGCCCTCCCCCGGGCCAGGGGACCTACGAGCAGTACTTC. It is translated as CASSPPPGQGTYEQYF.

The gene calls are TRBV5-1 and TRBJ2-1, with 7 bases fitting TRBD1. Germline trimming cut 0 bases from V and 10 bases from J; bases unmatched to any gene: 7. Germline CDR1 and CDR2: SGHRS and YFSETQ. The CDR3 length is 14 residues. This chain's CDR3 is CASSLVTGVGEQFF. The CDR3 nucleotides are TGCGCCAGCAGCTTGGTCACAGGGGTGGGGGAGCAGTTCTTC.

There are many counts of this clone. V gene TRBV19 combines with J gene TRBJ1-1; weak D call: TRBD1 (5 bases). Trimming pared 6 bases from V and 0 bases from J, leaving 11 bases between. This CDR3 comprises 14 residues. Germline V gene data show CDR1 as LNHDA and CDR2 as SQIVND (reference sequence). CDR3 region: CASSPGPVNTEAFF. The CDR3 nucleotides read TGTGCCAGTAGCCCAGGGCCAGTGAACACTGAAGCTTTCTTT.

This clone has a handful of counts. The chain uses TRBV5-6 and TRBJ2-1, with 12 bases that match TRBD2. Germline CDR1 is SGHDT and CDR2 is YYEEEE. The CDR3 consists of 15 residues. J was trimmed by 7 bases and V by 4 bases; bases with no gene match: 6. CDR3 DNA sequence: TGTGCCAGCAGCCTAGCGGGGGGGCAGGTGAATGAGCAGTTCTTC. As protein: CASSLAGGQVNEQFF.

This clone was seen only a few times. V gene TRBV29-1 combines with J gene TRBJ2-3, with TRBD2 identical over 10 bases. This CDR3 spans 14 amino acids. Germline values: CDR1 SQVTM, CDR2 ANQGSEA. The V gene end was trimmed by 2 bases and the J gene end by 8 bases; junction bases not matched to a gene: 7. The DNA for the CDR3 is TGCAGCGTTGAACTAGCGGGGGTTAGGGGTACGCAGTATTTT. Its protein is CSVELAGVRGTQYF.

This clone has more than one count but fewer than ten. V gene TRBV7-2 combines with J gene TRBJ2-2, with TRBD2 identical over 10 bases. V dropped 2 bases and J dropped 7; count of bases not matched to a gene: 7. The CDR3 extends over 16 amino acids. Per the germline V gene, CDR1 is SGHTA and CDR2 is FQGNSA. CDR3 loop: CASSLRGLALGGELFF. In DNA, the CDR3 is TGTGCCAGCAGCTTAAGGGGACTAGCGTTAGGCGGGGAGCTGTTTTTT.

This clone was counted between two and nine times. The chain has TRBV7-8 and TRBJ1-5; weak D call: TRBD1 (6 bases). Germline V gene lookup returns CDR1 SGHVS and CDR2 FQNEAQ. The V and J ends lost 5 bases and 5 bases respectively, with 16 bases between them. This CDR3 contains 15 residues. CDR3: CASSPWGRGDQPQHF. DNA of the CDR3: TGTGCCAGCAGCCCGTGGGGCAGGGGAGATCAGCCCCAGCATTTT.

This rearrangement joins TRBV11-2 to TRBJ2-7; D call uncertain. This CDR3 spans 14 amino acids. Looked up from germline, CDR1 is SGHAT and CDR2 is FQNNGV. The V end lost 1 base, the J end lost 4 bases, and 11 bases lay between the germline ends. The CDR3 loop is CASSLAFTVYEQYF. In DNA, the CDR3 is TGTGCCAGCAGCTTAGCGTTTACAGTTTACGAGCAGTACTTC.

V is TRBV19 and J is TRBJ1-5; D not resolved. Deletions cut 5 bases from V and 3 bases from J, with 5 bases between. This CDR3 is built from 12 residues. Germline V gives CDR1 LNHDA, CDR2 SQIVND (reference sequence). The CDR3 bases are TGTGCCAGTAGTCCCTTCAATCAGCCCCAGCATTTT. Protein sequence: CASSPFNQPQHF.

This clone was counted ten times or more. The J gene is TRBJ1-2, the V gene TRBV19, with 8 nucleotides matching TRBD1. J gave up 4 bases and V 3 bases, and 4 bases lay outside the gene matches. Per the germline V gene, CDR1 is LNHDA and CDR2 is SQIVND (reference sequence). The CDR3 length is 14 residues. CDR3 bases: TGTGCCAGTAGTATTGGACAGGGCGCCTATGGCTACACCTTC. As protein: CASSIGQGAYGYTF.

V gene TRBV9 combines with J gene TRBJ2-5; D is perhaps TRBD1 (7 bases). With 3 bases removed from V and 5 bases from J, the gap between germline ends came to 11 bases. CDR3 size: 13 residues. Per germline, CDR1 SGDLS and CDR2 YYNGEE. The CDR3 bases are TGTGCCAGCAGCGCAGGGGGGTGGGAGACCCAGTACTTC. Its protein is CASSAGGWETQYF. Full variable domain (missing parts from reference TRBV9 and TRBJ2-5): DSGVTQTPKHLITATGQRVTLRCSPRSGDLSVYWYQQSLDQGLQFLIQYYNGEERAKGNILERFSAQQFPDLHSELNLSSLELGDSALYFCASSAGGWETQYFGPGTRLLVL.

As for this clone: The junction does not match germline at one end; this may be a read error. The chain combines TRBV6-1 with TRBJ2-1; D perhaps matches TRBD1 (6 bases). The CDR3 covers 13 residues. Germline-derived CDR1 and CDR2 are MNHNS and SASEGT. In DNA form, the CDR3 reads TGTGCCAGCAGTGAGGTCAGGGGCGGTAGTCCGGTCTTC. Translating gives CASSEVRGGSPVF.

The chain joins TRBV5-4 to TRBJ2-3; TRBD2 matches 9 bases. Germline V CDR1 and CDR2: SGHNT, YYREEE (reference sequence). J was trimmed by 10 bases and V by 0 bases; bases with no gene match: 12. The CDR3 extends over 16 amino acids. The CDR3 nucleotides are TGTGCCAGCAGCTTGGAGGGCGGGGGGGGACTTGGGGCGCAGTATTTT. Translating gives CASSLEGGGGLGAQYF.